This T cell receptor (beta chain) was obtained from a study of human T cells and chemical hapten exposure. Time point in this sample: patch test 2, 6 weeks after DPC sensitization. The treatment is: therapeutic diphenylcyclopropenone sensitization with weekly scalp DPC. The drawing of blood occurred before each patch test was applied. The study drew its donors from alopecia patients who were 18 to 70 years old and suitable for DPC. The library tagged each cDNA molecule with unique molecular identifiers. Original handling: Per-sample TCR counts ranged from about 23,224 to 750,000, median roughly 96,000. TCRdb analysed the RACE reads with MiXCR anew, one entry per CDR3 protein. The authors' filters were not applied to this entry. Of about 80,000 distinct CDR3 sequences in the sample, 10% were seen once. V lost 7 bases and J lost 5, with 20 bases in between. This CDR3 comprises 14 residues. Germline CDR1 and CDR2: SQVTM and ANQGSEA.

This clonotype was observed at least ten times. The TCR comes from a woman aged 25 to 45 with alopecia areata. Some clones in this sample may be carry-over from other donors' samples. Sequenced here: whole blood, sampled in connection with sensitization to the hapten diphenylcyclopropenone (DPC). V usage is TRBV29-1 and J usage is TRBJ1-2, with a tentative D call TRBD1 (6 bases). CDR3 loop: CSGPREAGVYGYTF. In DNA, the CDR3 is TGCAGCGGCCCCCGTGAAGCAGGGGTTTATGGCTACACCTTC.